Listed here are 25 T cell receptor beta chains from one sample, sequenced in a study of blood T cell repertoires in COVID-19. The repertoire was sequenced with immunoSEQ multiplex PCR; TCRdb's copy has only in-frame clones and lacks some. This table has 210,000 or so clones, 70% to 90% appearing once. Sequences were obtained from PBMCs or T cells enriched from blood (not recorded which). The receptors here all came from a man aged 30-40 years who had recovered from COVID-19.

The genes are TRBV4-3 and TRBJ1-4; 8 nucleotides align to TRBD1. This CDR3 is built from 16 residues. Germline assignment: CDR1 LGHNA and CDR2 YSLEER. The J segment lost 6 bases and the V segment lost 0 bases, leaving 6 bases of the junction unmatched. In DNA form, the CDR3 reads TGCGCCAGCAGCCAAGATCTAGGACAGGGACATGAAAAACTGTTTTTT. This translates into CASSQDLGQGHEKLFF.

The chain employs TRBV5-1 and TRBJ1-6; D is possibly TRBD1 (6 bases). The CDR3 runs to 15 residues. Trimming stripped 4 bases from V and 7 bases from J, with 15 bases between. CDR1 is SGHRS and CDR2 is YFSETQ in the germline V gene. DNA for the CDR3: TGCGCCAGCAGCGTTACACAGGGTTTGAATTCACCCCTCCACTTT. Translation gives CASSVTQGLNSPLHF.

This chain connects TRBV5-1 to TRBJ2-5, with 8 bases lining up with TRBD2. V was clipped by 5 bases and J by 4 bases; unmatched bases: 7. CDR1 SGHRS and CDR2 YFSETQ come from the germline V gene. The CDR3 length is 14 residues. This CDR3 reads CASRSGLAGETQYF. For the CDR3, the DNA is TGCGCCAGCAGATCCGGACTAGCCGGAGAGACCCAGTACTTC.

The V and J genes are TRBV28 and TRBJ2-7, with D tentatively TRBD1 (7 bases). Trimming left V 6 bases short and J 5 bases short, with 23 bases between. Germline CDR1 MDHEN, CDR2 SYDVKM. The CDR3 covers 16 residues. Here the CDR3 DNA reads TGTGCCAGCAGAGACTACCCAGGGGGAGGTCGAGACGAGCAGTACTTC. This gives the protein CASRDYPGGGRDEQYF. Full variable domain (missing parts from reference TRBV28 and TRBJ2-7): DVKVTQSSRYLVKRTGEKVFLECVQDMDHENMFWYRQDPGLGLRLIYFSYDVKMKEKGDIPEGYSVSREKKERFSLILESASTNQTSMYLCASRDYPGGGRDEQYFGPGTRLTVT.

The chain uses TRBV5-6 and TRBJ2-2, with a possible D match to TRBD2 (7 bases). V lost 5 bases to trimming and J lost 4 bases, with 12 bases between them. Germline CDR1 reads SGHDT; CDR2 reads YYEEEE. CDR3 size: 14 residues. Here the CDR3 reads CASSRRGLTGELFF. The CDR3 nucleotides read TGTGCCAGCAGTCGGCGGGGGCTCACCGGGGAGCTGTTTTTT.

The rearrangement uses TRBV7-9 and TRBJ1-2, with 7 positions matching TRBD1. Unmatched junction bases numbered 19, after V lost 6 bases and J lost 6 bases. The CDR3 runs 17 residues. Looked up from germline, CDR1 is SEHNR and CDR2 is FQNEAQ (reference sequence). The CDR3 DNA reads as TGTGCCAGCAGTTTACCTCTCGGTAGGGGCAGGGGGAATGGCTACACCTTC. The encoded protein is CASSLPLGRGRGNGYTF.

The rearrangement links TRBV10-3 to TRBJ1-6; possible D gene TRBD1, 6 bases. The CDR3 is 15 residues long. V was shortened by 6 bases and J by 8 bases, with 17 bases between the two germline ends. Germline lookup yields CDR1 ENHRY and CDR2 SYGVKD. CDR3 nucleotide sequence: TGTGCCATCAGCCAACAACAGGGCCTATATTCACCCCTCCACTTT. It translates to CAISQQQGLYSPLHF.

A single count supports this clone. V gene TRBV9 combines with J gene TRBJ2-2, with D possibly being TRBD2 (6 bases). Trimming left V 0 bases short and J 6 bases short, with 9 bases between. The germline gives CDR1 SGDLS, CDR2 YYNGEE. This CDR3 is built from 14 residues. The CDR3 region has the DNA TGTGCCAGCAGCGTAGGGACTATATCCGGGGAGCTGTTTTTT. It codes for CASSVGTISGELFF.

The chain recombines TRBV12-5 with TRBJ2-3; the match to TRBD2 covers 14 bases. Germline V gene sequence: CDR1 LGHNT, CDR2 FRNRAP. The V segment lost 3 bases and the J segment 1 base; nucleotides outside the gene matches: 15. The CDR3 sequence is 21 residues long. CDR3 nucleotide sequence: TGTGCTAGTGGTTTTGCCCGTCTTCCGGGACTAGCGGGAGAAGGCACAGATACGCAGTATTTT. Its translation: CASGFARLPGLAGEGTDTQYF.

The V and J genes are TRBV6-5 and TRBJ1-2, with unresolved D. Germline V gives CDR1 MNHEY, CDR2 SVGAGI. This CDR3 is built from 10 residues. With 10 bases removed from V and 6 bases from J, the gap between germline ends came to 9 bases. CDR3 DNA: TGTGCCACCCTATTAAATGGCTACACCTTC. Translating it yields CATLLNGYTF.

The V and J genes are TRBV15 and TRBJ2-7; D may be TRBD1 (5 bases). The CDR3 contains 11 residues. Germline V gives CDR1 LNHNV, CDR2 YYDKDF (reference sequence). The V end lost 0 bases, the J end lost 11 bases, and 8 bases lay between the germline ends. The CDR3 coding sequence is TGTGCCACCAGCAGAGACAGGGTGGAGTACTTC. Protein product: CATSRDRVEYF.

The chain has TRBV15 and TRBJ2-2; 8 bases agree with TRBD1. The CDR3 consists of 15 residues. Germline CDR1 and CDR2: LNHNV and YYDKDF (reference sequence). V shed 3 bases, J shed 4 bases, and the junction held 4 bases outside the gene matches. The DNA of the CDR3 is TGTGCCACCAGCAGGATGACAGGGGTCACCGGGGAGCTGTTTTTT. It translates to CATSRMTGVTGELFF. The variable domain in full, with the rest retrieved from reference TRBV15 and TRBJ2-2, is DAMVIQNPRYQVTQFGKPVTLSCSQTLNHNVMYWYQQKSSQAPKLLFHYYDKDFNNEADTPDNFQSRRPNTSFCFLDIRSPGLGDTAMYLCATSRMTGVTGELFFGEGSRLTVL.

The chain couples TRBV7-8 to TRBJ1-5, with a tentative D call TRBD1 (5 bases). CDR3 length: 18 residues. Trimming took 5 bases from V and 4 from J, leaving 24 bases between them. Germline lookup yields CDR1 SGHVS and CDR2 FQNEAQ. CDR3 DNA sequence: TGTGCCAGCAGCCCATTTGGTCGGGACTCACTTGGGAATCAGCCCCAGCATTTT. Protein product: CASSPFGRDSLGNQPQHF. The entire variable domain, with the rest obtained from reference TRBV7-8 and TRBJ1-5, is as follows: GAGVSQSPRYKVAKRGQDVALRCDPISGHVSLFWYQQALGQGPEFLTYFQNEAQLDKSGLPSDRFFAERPEGSVSTLKIQRTQQEDSAVYLCASSPFGRDSLGNQPQHFGDGTRLSIL.

This clone occurred a few times. The chain uses TRBV20-1 and TRBJ1-2; possible D gene TRBD1, 6 bases. Trimming pared 3 bases from V and 8 bases from J, leaving 16 bases between. Germline assignment: CDR1 DFQATT and CDR2 SNEGSKA (reference sequence). The CDR3 spans 13 residues. In DNA, the CDR3 is TGCAGTGCTAGTACCGGACAGCTTCGGGGCTACACCTTC. Its translation is CSASTGQLRGYTF.

This chain joins TRBV5-1 and TRBJ2-7; 16 bases map to TRBD2. CDR1 and CDR2 from the germline V gene are SGHRS and YFSETQ. V gave up 2 bases and J gave up 4 bases; unmatched junction bases: 9. The CDR3 loop spans 18 amino acids. The CDR3 here is CASSLAPGLAGGRYEQYF. The CDR3 DNA sequence: TGCGCCAGCAGCTTAGCTCCGGGACTAGCGGGAGGGCGGTACGAGCAGTACTTC.

The V call is TRBV7-9, the J call TRBJ1-1, with TRBD1 matching 7 bases. Germline trimming cut 5 bases from V and 0 bases from J; bases unmatched to any gene: 3. CDR1 is SEHNR, CDR2 FQNEAQ, per germline (reference sequence). The CDR3 runs to 14 residues. The DNA of the CDR3 is TGTGCCAGCAGCAAAGGACAGGTGAACACTGAAGCTTTCTTT. Translation: CASSKGQVNTEAFF. The complete variable domain, with remaining parts taken from reference TRBV7-9 and TRBJ1-1, reads DTGVSQNPRHKITKRGQNVTFRCDPISEHNRLYWYRQTLGQGPEFLTYFQNEAQLEKSRLLSDRFSAERPKGSFSTLEIQRTEQGDSAMYLCASSKGQVNTEAFFGQGTRLTVV.

The V and J genes are TRBV10-3 and TRBJ2-3, with D perhaps matching TRBD2 (6 bases). Per the germline V gene, CDR1 is ENHRY and CDR2 is SYGVKD. The CDR3 spans 13 residues. Trimming removed 8 bases from V and 4 bases from J, with 13 bases in between. The CDR3 DNA reads TGTGCCATCGAAGCGGGCGGGTCAGATACGCAGTATTTT. Protein sequence: CAIEAGGSDTQYF.

This sequence joins TRBV28 and TRBJ1-5; TRBD1 agrees at 7 bases. The CDR3 spans 15 residues. V was clipped by 4 bases and J by 0 bases; unmatched bases: 3. In germline, CDR1 is MDHEN, CDR2 SYDVKM. The CDR3 DNA reads TGTGCCAGCAGTTCGACAGGGCATAGCAATCAGCCCCAGCATTTT. Residues: CASSSTGHSNQPQHF.

The rearrangement uses TRBV29-1 and TRBJ2-1, with 12 bases lining up with TRBD2. There are 14 residues in the CDR3. V dropped 1 base and J dropped 8; count of bases not matched to a gene: 3. Germline-derived CDR1 and CDR2 are SQVTM and ANQGSEA. The CDR3 bases are TGCAGCGTTGAAGGACTAGCGGGGGCCGATGAGCAGTTCTTC. It encodes CSVEGLAGADEQFF.

CDR3 sequence: CASGPDTGGEKLFF. CDR3 in DNA: TGTGCCTCCGGGCCCGACACCGGGGGGGAAAAACTGTTTTTT. The chain uses TRBV30 and TRBJ1-4; weak D call: TRBD1 (5 bases). The germline CDR1 and CDR2 sequences are GTSNPN and SVGIG (reference sequence). V shed 7 bases and J shed 8 bases, with 20 bases lying between them. The CDR3 is made up of 14 amino acids.

The chain couples TRBV7-9 to TRBJ1-6, with 7 bases lining up with TRBD1. J gave up 5 bases and V 8 bases, and 3 bases lay outside the gene matches. Germline CDR1 and CDR2: SEHNR and FQNEAQ (reference sequence). The CDR3 is 13 residues long. The CDR3 loop reads CASGDSNNSPLHF. As DNA, the CDR3 is TGTGCCAGCGGGGACAGCAATAATTCACCCCTCCACTTT.

This rearrangement joins TRBV5-5 to TRBJ1-5; D may be TRBD1 (5 bases). This CDR3 is built from 15 residues. The germline V gene has CDR1 SGHKS and CDR2 YYEKEE (reference sequence). Trimming removed 6 bases at V and 3 bases at J, with 16 bases between. Here the CDR3 DNA reads TGTGCCAGCAAGCTTGGTACAGGCTTCAATCAGCCCCAGCATTTT. This sequence encodes CASKLGTGFNQPQHF.

The chain couples TRBV11-3 to TRBJ2-1; TRBD2 matches 8 bases. Germline assignment: CDR1 SGHNT and CDR2 YENEEA. V dropped 5 bases and J dropped 5; count of bases not matched to a gene: 8. The CDR3 length is 15 residues. CDR3 coding DNA: TGTGCCAGCAGCCTTACTAGCGGACGTAACAATGAGCAGTTCTTC. This gives the protein CASSLTSGRNNEQFF.

The count of this clone is one. The rearrangement joins TRBV2 to TRBJ2-2; a possible D gene is TRBD2 (5 bases). With 6 bases removed from V and 3 bases from J, the gap between germline ends came to 17 bases. This CDR3 is 16 amino acids long. Germline lookup yields CDR1 SNHLY and CDR2 FYNNEI. As DNA, the CDR3 is TGTGCCAGCAGCCAAGGGTCGGGGTTCCACACCGGGGAGCTGTTTTTT. This sequence encodes CASSQGSGFHTGELFF.

V and J are TRBV5-4 and TRBJ2-5, with 14 nucleotides matching TRBD2. The CDR3 runs to 17 residues. Germline CDR1 reads SGHNT; CDR2 reads YYREEE (reference sequence). With V trimmed by 0 bases and J by 3 bases, 4 bases remained unmatched. DNA of the CDR3: TGTGCCAGCAGCTTGGGACTAGCGGGGGGGACCAAAGAGACCCAGTACTTC. Translation gives CASSLGLAGGTKETQYF.